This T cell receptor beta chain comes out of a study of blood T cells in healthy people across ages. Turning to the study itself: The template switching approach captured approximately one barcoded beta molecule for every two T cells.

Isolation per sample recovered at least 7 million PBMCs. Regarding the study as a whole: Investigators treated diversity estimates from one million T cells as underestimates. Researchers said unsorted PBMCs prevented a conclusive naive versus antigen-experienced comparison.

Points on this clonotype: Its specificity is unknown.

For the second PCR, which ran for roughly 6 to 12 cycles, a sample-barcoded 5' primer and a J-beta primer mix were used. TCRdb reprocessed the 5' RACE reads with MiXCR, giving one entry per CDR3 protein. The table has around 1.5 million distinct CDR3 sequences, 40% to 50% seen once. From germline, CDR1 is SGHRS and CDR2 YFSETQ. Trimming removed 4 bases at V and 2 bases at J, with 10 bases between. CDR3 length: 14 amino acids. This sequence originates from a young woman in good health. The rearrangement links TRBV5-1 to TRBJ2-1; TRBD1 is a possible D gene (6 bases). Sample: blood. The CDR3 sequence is CASSEDSAYNEQFF. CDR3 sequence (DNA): TGCGCCAGCAGCGAGGACAGCGCCTACAATGAGCAGTTCTTC.